This entry lists 28 T cell receptor beta chains sequenced from one sample in a study of blood T cell repertoires in COVID-19. The table came from immunoSEQ multiplex PCR; TCRdb's copy has only in-frame clones and leaves some out. The sample lists more than 250,000 clones, around 87% occurring once. Sample: peripheral blood. Receptor source: a man between 50 and 59 years old with active or convalescent COVID-19.

The sample holds one count of this clone. This rearrangement joins TRBV19 to TRBJ1-4; 7 bases align to TRBD1. CDR3 length equals 14 residues. V lost 3 bases and J lost 5; bases outside the gene matches: 3. Germline loops: CDR1 LNHDA, CDR2 SQIVND (reference sequence). The CDR3 sequence: CASSIQGGNEKLFF. The CDR3 DNA sequence: TGTGCCAGTAGTATCCAAGGGGGCAATGAAAAACTGTTTTTT. Full variable domain (remainder filled in from reference TRBV19 and TRBJ1-4): DGGITQSPKYLFRKEGQNVTLSCEQNLNHDAMYWYRQDPGQGLRLIYYSQIVNDFQKGDIAEGYSVSREKKESFPLTVTSAQKNPTAFYLCASSIQGGNEKLFFGSGTQLSVL.

V usage is TRBV29-1 and J usage is TRBJ1-2, with 12 bases lining up with TRBD1. After removal of 2 bases from V and 8 bases from J, the junction contained 6 bases not matched to a gene. Germline assignment: CDR1 SQVTM and CDR2 ANQGSEA. This CDR3 spans 14 amino acids. As DNA, the CDR3 is TGCAGCGTTGAAAAGGGACAGGGGGCAAGGGGCTACACCTTC. Translated: CSVEKGQGARGYTF.

The chain links TRBV4-1 to TRBJ1-2, with 9 bases lining up with TRBD1. The CDR3 consists of 15 residues. The V and J ends lost 3 bases and 2 bases, in that order; junction bases with no gene match: 4. CDR1 is MGHRA and CDR2 is YSYEKL in the germline V gene. DNA of the CDR3: TGCGCCAGCAGCCAGGGACAGGGCCAAAACTATGGCTACACCTTC. The encoded protein is CASSQGQGQNYGYTF.

The count of this clone is one. The chain employs TRBV27 and TRBJ2-1; D uncertain. This CDR3 has 13 amino acids. Germline CDR1 reads MNHEY; CDR2 reads SMNVEV (reference sequence). V was cut by 6 bases and J by 1 base, with 7 bases left in between. CDR3 amino acids: CASRASSYNEQFF. CDR3 nucleotides: TGTGCCAGCAGGGCTAGTTCCTACAATGAGCAGTTCTTC.

V is TRBV28 and J is TRBJ1-6, with D possibly matching TRBD1 (6 bases). The CDR3 runs to 14 residues. Germline values: CDR1 MDHEN, CDR2 SYDVKM. The ends were cut back, 6 bases at V and 10 bases at J, with 16 bases in the middle. The CDR3 region has the DNA TGTGCCAGCAGAGGGGGGGGCTCCGGGTCACCCCTCCACTTT. Translation: CASRGGGSGSPLHF.

The chain uses TRBV10-1 and TRBJ2-5, with a weak D call TRBD1 (5 bases). The CDR3 consists of 13 residues. V was shortened by 2 bases and J by 5 bases, with 9 bases between the two germline ends. Germline V gives CDR1 WNHNN, CDR2 SYGVQD (reference sequence). CDR3 nucleotide sequence: TGCGCCAGCAGTGAGGCAGGGTTGGAGACCCAGTACTTC. This gives the protein CASSEAGLETQYF.

V gene TRBV7-2 combines with J gene TRBJ2-3, with D perhaps matching TRBD1 (5 bases). CDR3 length: 15 residues. Looked up from germline, CDR1 is SGHTA and CDR2 is FQGNSA. V lost 5 bases to trimming and J lost 4 bases, with 16 bases between them. This CDR3 reads CASSSQGLGADTQYF. Here the CDR3 DNA reads TGTGCCAGCAGCAGTCAGGGTCTAGGGGCAGATACGCAGTATTTT. The whole variable domain, remainder taken from reference TRBV7-2 and TRBJ2-3, is GAGVSQSPSNKVTEKGKDVELRCDPISGHTALYWYRQSLGQGLEFLIYFQGNSAPDKSGLPSDRFSAERTGGSVSTLTIQRTQQEDSAVYLCASSSQGLGADTQYFGPGTRLTVL.

This clone was observed a single time. This chain uses TRBV4-1 with TRBJ2-1; possible D gene TRBD2, 5 bases. The CDR3 loop spans 16 amino acids. V dropped 1 base and J dropped 1 base, with 11 bases sitting between them. Per the germline V gene, CDR1 is MGHRA and CDR2 is YSYEKL. The CDR3 here is CASSQGLAVSYNEQFF. In DNA form, the CDR3 reads TGCGCCAGCAGCCAAGGGCTAGCCGTGTCCTACAATGAGCAGTTCTTC.

The gene calls are TRBV5-1 and TRBJ1-3, with D possibly matching TRBD1 (5 bases). This CDR3 is built from 14 residues. Per germline, CDR1 SGHRS and CDR2 YFSETQ. V dropped 6 bases and J dropped 0 bases, with 10 bases sitting between them. CDR3: CASKDMPSGNTIYF. In DNA form, the CDR3 reads TGCGCCAGCAAGGACATGCCCTCTGGAAACACCATATATTTT.

This clone was observed a single time. This sequence joins TRBV14 and TRBJ2-1; 8 positions match TRBD2. V lost 3 bases and J lost 7; bases outside the gene matches: 17. The CDR3 covers 18 residues. Germline assignment: CDR1 SGHDN and CDR2 FVKESK. The CDR3 sequence is CASSHPQRAGGPQNEQFF. The CDR3 region has the DNA TGTGCCAGCAGCCACCCCCAGCGTGCGGGAGGCCCCCAGAATGAGCAGTTCTTC. The variable domain in full, completed from reference TRBV14 and TRBJ2-1, reads EAGVTQFPSHSVIEKGQTVTLRCDPISGHDNLYWYRRVMGKEIKFLLHFVKESKQDESGMPNNRFLAERTGGTYSTLKVQPAELEDSGVYFCASSHPQRAGGPQNEQFFGPGTRLTVL.

This clone has a handful of counts. Other DNA sequences of this sample code for an identical CDR3. V is TRBV30 and J is TRBJ1-5; no definite D call. V lost 3 bases, J lost 4 bases, and 10 bases lay in between. CDR1 and CDR2 from the germline V gene are GTSNPN and SVGIG (reference sequence). The CDR3 totals 13 residues. CDR3 sequence reads: CAWSRQDNQPQHF. Here the CDR3 DNA reads TGTGCCTGGAGCCGGCAGGATAATCAGCCCCAGCATTTT.

V gene TRBV27 combines with J gene TRBJ1-2, with 10 bases fitting TRBD1. Germline trimming cut 6 bases from V and 7 bases from J; bases unmatched to any gene: 11. This CDR3 comprises 15 residues. Germline CDR1 is MNHEY and CDR2 is SMNVEV (reference sequence). The CDR3 bases are TGTGCCAGCAGACAGACAGGGGGCGCTTTACGTGGCTACACCTTC. Translating it yields CASRQTGGALRGYTF.

V gene TRBV5-1 combines with J gene TRBJ1-4, with 8 bases lining up with TRBD1. CDR1 and CDR2 from the germline V gene are SGHRS and YFSETQ. With 6 bases clipped from V and 8 bases from J, the junction kept 6 bases outside the gene matches. The CDR3 sequence is 13 residues long. In DNA, the CDR3 is TGCGCCAGCACGACAGGGGAGGGGGAAAAACTGTTTTTT. It translates to CASTTGEGEKLFF. The variable domain in full, completed from reference TRBV5-1 and TRBJ1-4, reads KAGVTQTPRYLIKTRGQQVTLSCSPISGHRSVSWYQQTPGQGLQFLFEYFSETQRNKGNFPGRFSGRQFSNSRSEMNVSTLELGDSALYLCASTTGEGEKLFFGSGTQLSVL.

The chain is built from TRBV11-2 and TRBJ1-1; D unresolved. The CDR3 contains 15 residues. CDR1 SGHAT and CDR2 FQNNGV come from the germline V gene. V lost 1 base to trimming and J lost 3 bases, with 12 bases between them. CDR3: CASSLVGRAYTEAFF. The CDR3 bases are TGTGCCAGCAGCTTAGTTGGGAGGGCGTACACTGAAGCTTTCTTT.

CDR3 protein: CASSFSSGFSGANVLTF. Here the CDR3 DNA reads TGTGCCAGCAGCTTCTCTAGCGGGTTCTCTGGGGCCAACGTCCTGACTTTC. The rearrangement joins TRBV14 to TRBJ2-6, with TRBD2 identical over 8 bases. The CDR3 is made up of 17 amino acids. V dropped 5 bases and J dropped 0; count of bases not matched to a gene: 6. Germline V gives CDR1 SGHDN, CDR2 FVKESK.

This chain joins TRBV4-1 and TRBJ2-1; TRBD2 agrees at 9 bases. V was clipped by 0 bases and J by 7 bases; unmatched bases: 22. The CDR3 is 21 residues long. The V gene's germline CDR1 is MGHRA and CDR2 YSYEKL. CDR3 sequence (DNA): TGCGCCAGCAGCCAAGATAAGGTTCTGGATTATTTAGCGGGAGCAAGGAATGAGCAGTTCTTC. This translates into CASSQDKVLDYLAGARNEQFF.

The V call is TRBV9, the J call TRBJ2-3; the D is unclear. Deletions cut 3 bases from V and 4 bases from J, with 6 bases between. The germline CDR1 and CDR2 sequences are SGDLS and YYNGEE. This CDR3 has 12 amino acids. As DNA, the CDR3 is TGTGCCAGCAGCGAAAGCGCAGATACGCAGTATTTT. Translation: CASSESADTQYF. Looking up the rest from reference TRBV9 and TRBJ2-3 gives the full variable domain: DSGVTQTPKHLITATGQRVTLRCSPRSGDLSVYWYQQSLDQGLQFLIQYYNGEERAKGNILERFSAQQFPDLHSELNLSSLELGDSALYFCASSESADTQYFGPGTRLTVL.

For this clone: The junction differs from germline at one of its ends, possibly a read error. The chain joins TRBV6-5 to TRBJ1-2; no clear D gene. The CDR3 length is 11 residues. From germline, CDR1 is MNHEY and CDR2 SVGAGI. Here the CDR3 reads CASSYQVASEF. In DNA, the CDR3 is TGTGCCAGCAGTTACCAGGTCGCCTCCGAATTC.

The chain recombines TRBV7-9 with TRBJ2-1, with 12 bases identical to TRBD2. The CDR3 loop spans 16 amino acids. CDR1 SEHNR and CDR2 FQNEAQ come from the germline V gene (reference sequence). Trimming removed 1 base from V and 8 bases from J; junction bases left unmatched: 6. The CDR3 loop is CASSLGASGGADEQFF. CDR3 sequence (DNA): TGTGCCAGCAGCTTAGGGGCTAGCGGGGGGGCCGATGAGCAGTTCTTC.

The rearrangement uses TRBV5-1 and TRBJ1-4; D is ambiguous. V was pared by 0 bases and J by 8 bases, with 14 bases between. Looked up from germline, CDR1 is SGHRS and CDR2 is YFSETQ. The CDR3 has 15 amino acids. CDR3 protein: CASSLAPGPGEKLFF. DNA of the CDR3: TGCGCCAGCAGCTTGGCCCCGGGCCCGGGGGAAAAACTGTTTTTT. The entire variable domain, with the rest obtained from reference TRBV5-1 and TRBJ1-4, is as follows: KAGVTQTPRYLIKTRGQQVTLSCSPISGHRSVSWYQQTPGQGLQFLFEYFSETQRNKGNFPGRFSGRQFSNSRSEMNVSTLELGDSALYLCASSLAPGPGEKLFFGSGTQLSVL.

This chain connects TRBV18 to TRBJ2-1; 13 nucleotides align to TRBD2. Germline CDR1 reads KGHSH; CDR2 reads LQKENI. The CDR3 is made up of 15 amino acids. V lost 6 bases, J lost 7 bases, and 6 bases stayed unmatched. The chain's CDR3 is CASSRLAGGENEQFF. In nucleotides, the CDR3 is TGTGCCAGCTCGCGACTAGCGGGAGGTGAAAATGAGCAGTTCTTC. The full variable domain, with the rest looked up from reference TRBV18 and TRBJ2-1, is NAGVMQNPRHLVRRRGQEARLRCSPMKGHSHVYWYRQLPEEGLKFMVYLQKENIIDESGMPKERFSAEFPKEGPSILRIQQVVRGDSAAYFCASSRLAGGENEQFFGPGTRLTVL.

The rearrangement links TRBV28 to TRBJ2-1; 8 nucleotides agree with TRBD2. V shed 5 bases and J 7 bases; nucleotides not matched to a gene: 13. CDR1 is MDHEN and CDR2 is SYDVKM in the germline V gene. This CDR3 comprises 16 residues. For the CDR3, the DNA is TGTGCCAGCAGTCCTTACGGCGGGAGGCGGGGGAATGAGCAGTTCTTC. Its translation: CASSPYGGRRGNEQFF.

The genes are TRBV18 and TRBJ1-3; maybe TRBD1 (5 bases). The CDR3 spans 13 residues. Germline CDR1 KGHSH, CDR2 LQKENI. The ends were cut back, 3 bases at V and 7 bases at J, with 10 bases in the middle. CDR3 sequence: CASSPGEGNTIYF. CDR3 sequence (DNA): TGTGCCAGCTCACCCGGGGAGGGGAACACCATATATTTT.

The rearrangement joins TRBV18 to TRBJ2-7; no clear D gene. The CDR3 sequence is 14 residues long. The germline V and J ends were trimmed by 3 bases and 6 bases, with 15 bases remaining between them. Germline CDR1 reads KGHSH; CDR2 reads LQKENI. CDR3 nucleotides: TGTGCCAGCTCACCCACCACGTTAGATTCCGAGCAGTACTTC. Its translation: CASSPTTLDSEQYF.

This clone has a handful of counts. V and J are TRBV28 and TRBJ1-2; D is uncertain. Trimming left V 1 base short and J 5 bases short, with 11 bases between. CDR1 is MDHEN and CDR2 is SYDVKM in the germline V gene. The CDR3 consists of 14 residues. This CDR3 reads CASSLYAGSYGYTF. CDR3 nucleotides: TGTGCCAGCAGTTTATACGCAGGCTCTTATGGCTACACCTTC.

This rearrangement joins TRBV3-1 (or the pseudogene TRBV3-2) to TRBJ2-7; perhaps TRBD1 as D (7 bases). The germline V gene encodes CDR1 LGHDT and CDR2 YNNKEL (reference sequence). V dropped 2 bases and J dropped 6 bases, with 8 bases sitting between them. This CDR3 is built from 12 residues. For the CDR3, the DNA is TGTGCCAGCAGCCAACAGGGGGGCGAGCAGTACTTC. Amino acid sequence: CASSQQGGEQYF.

The gene calls are TRBV7-8 and TRBJ1-1, with D possibly matching TRBD1 (5 bases). V lost 4 bases to trimming and J lost 3 bases, with 12 bases between them. The germline V gene has CDR1 SGHVS and CDR2 FQNEAQ. The CDR3 extends over 14 amino acids. CDR3 sequence: CASSSTVVDTEAFF. CDR3 DNA: TGTGCCAGCAGCTCGACAGTTGTTGACACTGAAGCTTTCTTT.

In this sample, this clone turned up once. This sequence joins TRBV2 and TRBJ2-7; 7 nucleotides align to TRBD2. Germline CDR1 is SNHLY and CDR2 is FYNNEI. This CDR3 is 15 amino acids long. After removal of 2 bases from V and 6 bases from J, the junction contained 10 bases not matched to a gene. The CDR3 here is CASSETDLGGGEQYF. The CDR3 region has the DNA TGTGCCAGCAGTGAAACGGACCTTGGGGGGGGCGAGCAGTACTTC.